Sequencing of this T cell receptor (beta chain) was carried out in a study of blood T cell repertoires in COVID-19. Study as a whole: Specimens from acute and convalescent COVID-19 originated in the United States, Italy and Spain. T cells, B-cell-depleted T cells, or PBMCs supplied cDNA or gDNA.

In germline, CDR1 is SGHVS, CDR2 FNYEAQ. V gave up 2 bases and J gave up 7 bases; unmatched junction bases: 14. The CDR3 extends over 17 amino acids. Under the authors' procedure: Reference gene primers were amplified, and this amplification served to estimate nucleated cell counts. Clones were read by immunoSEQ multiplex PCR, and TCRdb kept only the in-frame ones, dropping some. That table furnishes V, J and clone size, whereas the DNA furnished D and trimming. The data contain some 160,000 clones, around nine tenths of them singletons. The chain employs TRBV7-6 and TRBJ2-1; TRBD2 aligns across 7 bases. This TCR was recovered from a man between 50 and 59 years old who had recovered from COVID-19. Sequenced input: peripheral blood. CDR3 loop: CASSLSTGTTGRNEQFF. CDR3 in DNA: TGTGCCAGCAGCTTATCCACCGGGACTACGGGACGTAATGAGCAGTTCTTC. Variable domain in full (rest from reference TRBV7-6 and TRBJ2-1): GAGVSQSPRYKVTKRGQDVALRCDPISGHVSLYWYRQALGQGPEFLTYFNYEAQQDKSGLPNDRFSAERPEGSISTLTIQRTEQRDSAMYRCASSLSTGTTGRNEQFFGPGTRLTVL.